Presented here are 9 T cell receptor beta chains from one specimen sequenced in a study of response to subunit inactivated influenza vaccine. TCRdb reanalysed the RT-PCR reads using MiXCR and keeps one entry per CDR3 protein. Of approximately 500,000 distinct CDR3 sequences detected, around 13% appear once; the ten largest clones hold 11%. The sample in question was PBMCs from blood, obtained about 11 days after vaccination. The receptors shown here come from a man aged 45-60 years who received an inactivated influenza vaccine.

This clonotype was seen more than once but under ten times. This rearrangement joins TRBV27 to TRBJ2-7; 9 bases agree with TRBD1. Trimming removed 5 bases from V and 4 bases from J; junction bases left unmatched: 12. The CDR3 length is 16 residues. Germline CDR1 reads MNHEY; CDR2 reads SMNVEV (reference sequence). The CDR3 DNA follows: TGTGCCAGCAGTCCCCTTGTGACAGGGGGTACATACGAGCAGTACTTC. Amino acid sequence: CASSPLVTGGTYEQYF.

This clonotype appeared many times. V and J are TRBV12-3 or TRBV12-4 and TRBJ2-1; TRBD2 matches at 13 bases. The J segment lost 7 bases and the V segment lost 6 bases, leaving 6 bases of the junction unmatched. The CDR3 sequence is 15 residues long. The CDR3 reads CASSRGLAGENEQFF. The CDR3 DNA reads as TGTGCCAGCAGCCGTGGACTAGCGGGAGAAAATGAGCAGTTCTTC.

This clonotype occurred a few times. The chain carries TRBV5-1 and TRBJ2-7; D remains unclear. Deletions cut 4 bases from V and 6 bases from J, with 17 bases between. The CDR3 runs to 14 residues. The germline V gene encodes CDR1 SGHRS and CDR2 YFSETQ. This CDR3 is CASSDLSGGGEQYF. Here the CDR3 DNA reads TGCGCCAGCAGCGACCTATCCGGCGGTGGCGAGCAGTACTTC.

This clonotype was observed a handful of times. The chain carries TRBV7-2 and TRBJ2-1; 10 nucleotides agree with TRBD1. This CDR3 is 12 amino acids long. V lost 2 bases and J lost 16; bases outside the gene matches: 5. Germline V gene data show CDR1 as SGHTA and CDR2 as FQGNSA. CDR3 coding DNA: TGTGCCAGCAGCTTAAGGGGACAGGGGCTTTTCTTC. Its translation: CASSLRGQGLFF.

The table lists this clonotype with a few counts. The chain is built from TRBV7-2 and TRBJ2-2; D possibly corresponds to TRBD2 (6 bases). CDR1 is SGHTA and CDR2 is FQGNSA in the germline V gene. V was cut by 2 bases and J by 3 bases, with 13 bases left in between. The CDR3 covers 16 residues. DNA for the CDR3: TGTGCCAGCAGCTTAAGGGACTCGTATTACACCGGGGAGCTGTTTTTT. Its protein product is CASSLRDSYYTGELFF.

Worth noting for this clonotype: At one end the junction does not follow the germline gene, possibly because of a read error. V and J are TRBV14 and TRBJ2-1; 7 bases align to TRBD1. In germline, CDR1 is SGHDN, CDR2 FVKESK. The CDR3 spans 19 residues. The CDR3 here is CASSQEGTVRTHTYNEQLF. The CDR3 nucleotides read TGTGCCAGCAGCCAAGAGGGGACAGTGCGGACCCATACCTACAATGAGCAGTTATTC. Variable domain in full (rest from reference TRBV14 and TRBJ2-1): EAGVTQFPSHSVIEKGQTVTLRCDPISGHDNLYWYRRVMGKEIKFLLHFVKESKQDESGMPNNRFLAERTGGTYSTLKVQPAELEDSGVYFCASSQEGTVRTHTYNEQLFGPGTRLTVL.

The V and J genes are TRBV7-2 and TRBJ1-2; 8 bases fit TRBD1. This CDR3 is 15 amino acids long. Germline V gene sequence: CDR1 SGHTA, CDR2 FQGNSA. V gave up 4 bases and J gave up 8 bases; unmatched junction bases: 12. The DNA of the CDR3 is TGTGCCAGCAGCTCCCGACAGGGGTATATTCAGGGCTACACCTTC. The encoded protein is CASSSRQGYIQGYTF.

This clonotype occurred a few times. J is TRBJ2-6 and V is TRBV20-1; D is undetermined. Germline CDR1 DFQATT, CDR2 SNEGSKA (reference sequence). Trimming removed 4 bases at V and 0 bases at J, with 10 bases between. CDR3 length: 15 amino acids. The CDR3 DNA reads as TGCAGTGCTATGGGTTCGGGCTCTGGGGCCAACGTCCTGACTTTC. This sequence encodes CSAMGSGSGANVLTF.

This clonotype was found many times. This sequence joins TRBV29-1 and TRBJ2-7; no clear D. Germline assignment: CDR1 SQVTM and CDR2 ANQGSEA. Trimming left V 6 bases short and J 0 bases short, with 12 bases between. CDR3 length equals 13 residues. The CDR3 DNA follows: TGCAGCGTCATAAACAGTGGCTCCTACGAGCAGTACTTC. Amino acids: CSVINSGSYEQYF.